The 13 T cell receptor beta chains given below trace back to one sample, sequenced in a study of blood T cell repertoires in COVID-19. Only in-frame clones appear in the TCRdb table, and some are missing; sequencing was by immunoSEQ multiplex PCR. The sample has over 85,000 clones, about 85% seen once. Sequencing was performed on peripheral blood. The source of these receptors is a human donor in a cohort sampled during active COVID-19.

J is TRBJ2-3 and V is TRBV10-3, with D perhaps matching TRBD2 (5 bases). Trimming left V 2 bases short and J 3 bases short, with 9 bases between. CDR3 size: 14 residues. Per the germline V gene, CDR1 is ENHRY and CDR2 is SYGVKD. The DNA for the CDR3 is TGTGCCATCAGTGAGGCTCGGGGTACAGATACGCAGTATTTT. Its translation is CAISEARGTDTQYF.

The gene calls are TRBV18 and TRBJ2-7; 9 bases line up with TRBD1. V was clipped by 2 bases and J by 6 bases; unmatched bases: 8. The CDR3 runs 15 residues. Germline V CDR1 and CDR2: KGHSH, LQKENI. The CDR3 reads CASSPRTGDPPEQYF. The CDR3 region has the DNA TGTGCCAGCTCACCAAGGACAGGGGATCCCCCCGAGCAGTACTTC.

This chain joins TRBV10-3 and TRBJ1-4; TRBD1 might be the D (6 bases). Per the germline V gene, CDR1 is ENHRY and CDR2 is SYGVKD. V lost 4 bases, J lost 4 bases, and 7 bases lay in between. This CDR3 contains 13 residues. CDR3 in DNA: TGTGCCATCAGTGTAGGGGGTAATGAAAAACTGTTTTTT. Translated: CAISVGGNEKLFF.

This chain's CDR3 is CASNWERNEQFF. The CDR3 DNA sequence: TGTGCCAGCAATTGGGAGAGAAATGAGCAGTTCTTC. This chain uses TRBV6-5 with TRBJ2-1, with TRBD2 as a possible D gene (5 bases). From germline, CDR1 is MNHEY and CDR2 SVGAGI. Between the trimmed V and J ends, which lost 7 bases and 7 bases, there was a span of 11 bases. CDR3 length equals 12 residues.

This sequence joins TRBV9 and TRBJ2-1; weak D call: TRBD1 (6 bases). Germline CDR1 SGDLS, CDR2 YYNGEE. The V and J ends lost 0 bases and 5 bases respectively, with 21 bases between them. The CDR3 runs 18 residues. The CDR3 is CASSVVGGYRAGDNEQFF. The DNA of the CDR3 is TGTGCCAGCAGCGTAGTTGGGGGATACAGGGCTGGGGACAATGAGCAGTTCTTC. Together with reference TRBV9 and TRBJ2-1, the CDR3 gives the full variable domain: DSGVTQTPKHLITATGQRVTLRCSPRSGDLSVYWYQQSLDQGLQFLIQYYNGEERAKGNILERFSAQQFPDLHSELNLSSLELGDSALYFCASSVVGGYRAGDNEQFFGPGTRLTVL.

The chain is built from TRBV19 and TRBJ1-2; D not certain. Deletions cut 7 bases from V and 11 bases from J, with 20 bases between. Germline assignment: CDR1 LNHDA and CDR2 SQIVND (reference sequence). This CDR3 is built from 13 residues. CDR3 amino acids: CASTRGSPAKYTF. As DNA, the CDR3 is TGTGCCAGTACCCGCGGTTCCCCCGCCAAATACACCTTC.

The genes are TRBV7-3 and TRBJ1-2; D might be TRBD1 (6 bases). Trimming took off 5 bases at V and 6 bases at J, with 13 bases between the two ends. CDR1 SGHTA and CDR2 FQGTGA come from the germline V gene. The CDR3 is 13 amino acids. DNA for the CDR3: TGTGCCAGCAGCCCTCGCGGGGGCGATGGCTACACCTTC. As protein: CASSPRGGDGYTF.

The chain employs TRBV7-9 and TRBJ1-1, with no clear D. CDR1 and CDR2 (germline): SEHNR, FQNEAQ (reference sequence). This CDR3 spans 13 amino acids. Trimming removed 5 bases from V and 5 bases from J, with 12 bases in between. Here the CDR3 reads CASSPPTGTEAFF. CDR3 sequence (DNA): TGTGCCAGCAGCCCTCCAACGGGGACTGAAGCTTTCTTT.

With regard to this clone: The sample has other DNA sequences that encode this CDR3 too. The chain carries TRBV9 and TRBJ1-1; perhaps TRBD1 as D (6 bases). Looked up from germline, CDR1 is SGDLS and CDR2 is YYNGEE. This CDR3 region has 13 residues. The germline V and J ends were trimmed by 0 bases and 5 bases, with 8 bases remaining between them. Written as DNA, the CDR3 is TGTGCCAGCAGCGTAGAGGGGGATACTGAAGCTTTCTTT. Its protein is CASSVEGDTEAFF.

The gene calls are TRBV28 and TRBJ2-7, with TRBD1 identical over 8 bases. The CDR3 has 14 amino acids. V trimming: 7 bases; J trimming: 3 bases; junction bases outside the gene matches: 8. Germline V lookup: CDR1 MDHEN, CDR2 SYDVKM. The CDR3 loop is CASTEGQEFYEQYF. In DNA form, the CDR3 reads TGTGCCAGCACCGAGGGACAGGAGTTCTACGAGCAGTACTTC.

The chain has TRBV7-2 and TRBJ2-2; 8 positions match TRBD2. Germline CDR1 and CDR2: SGHTA and FQGNSA. The CDR3 runs to 16 residues. The V and J ends lost 1 base and 0 bases, in that order; junction bases with no gene match: 1. The CDR3 loop reads CASSLVAGTNTGELFF. CDR3 nucleotides: TGTGCCAGCAGCTTAGTAGCGGGAACGAACACCGGGGAGCTGTTTTTT.

Written as DNA, the CDR3 is TGTGCCAGCAGCCGGCAGATTTCCGGCTACACCTTC. Protein: CASSRQISGYTF. The gene calls are TRBV16 and TRBJ1-2; D gene uncertain. CDR1 is KGHSY, CDR2 FQNENV, per germline. This CDR3 spans 12 amino acids. The germline V and J ends were trimmed by 4 bases and 8 bases, with 11 bases remaining between them.

This rearrangement joins TRBV15 to TRBJ2-3; 8 positions match TRBD1. With V trimmed by 5 bases and J by 2 bases, 9 bases remained unmatched. Germline V gene data show CDR1 as LNHNV and CDR2 as YYDKDF (reference sequence). The CDR3 is 16 residues long. The CDR3 reads CATSQRPGGLTDTQYF. CDR3 DNA sequence: TGTGCCACCAGCCAGCGGCCAGGGGGCCTCACAGATACGCAGTATTTT. Supplemented by reference TRBV15 and TRBJ2-3, the full variable domain reads DAMVIQNPRYQVTQFGKPVTLSCSQTLNHNVMYWYQQKSSQAPKLLFHYYDKDFNNEADTPDNFQSRRPNTSFCFLDIRSPGLGDTAMYLCATSQRPGGLTDTQYFGPGTRLTVL.